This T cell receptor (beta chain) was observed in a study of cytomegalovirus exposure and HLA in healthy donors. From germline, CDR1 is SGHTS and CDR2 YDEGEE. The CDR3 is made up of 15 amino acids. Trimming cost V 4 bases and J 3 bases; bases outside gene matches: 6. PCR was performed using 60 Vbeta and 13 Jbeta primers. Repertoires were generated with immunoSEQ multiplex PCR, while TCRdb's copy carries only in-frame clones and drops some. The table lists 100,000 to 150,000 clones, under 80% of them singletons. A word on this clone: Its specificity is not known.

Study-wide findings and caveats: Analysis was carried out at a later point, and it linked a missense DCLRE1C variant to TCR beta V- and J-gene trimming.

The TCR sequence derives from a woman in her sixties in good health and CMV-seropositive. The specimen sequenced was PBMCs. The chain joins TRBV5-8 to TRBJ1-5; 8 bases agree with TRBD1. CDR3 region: CASSQGTGHNQPQHF. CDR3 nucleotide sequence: TGTGCCAGCAGCCAGGGGACAGGACACAATCAGCCCCAGCATTTT.